The entry below describes one TCR beta chain. Germline V gives CDR1 SGHAT, CDR2 FQNNGV. V lost 4 bases to trimming and J lost 10 bases, with 23 bases between them. This CDR3 has 16 amino acids. The data derive from a study of blood T cell repertoires in COVID-19. TCRdb's copy holds only in-frame clones and misses some; the assay was immunoSEQ multiplex PCR. The table has around 200,000 clones, 86% seen once. The V call is TRBV11-2, the J call TRBJ2-1, with TRBD2 as a possible D gene (7 bases). Sequenced: PBMCs or T cells enriched from blood (not recorded which). The sequence came from a man in his forties with acute COVID-19. The CDR3 reads CASSWKPGPTGGEQFF. The CDR3 DNA follows: TGTGCCAGCAGCTGGAAGCCGGGACCAACGGGGGGCGAGCAGTTCTTC.